Included here is one T cell receptor (beta chain) sequence, with context. Its specificity is not known. The CDR3 sequence is 18 residues long. J lost 4 bases, V lost 3 bases, and 11 bases had no gene match. CDR1 is MDHEN, CDR2 SYDVKM, per germline. TCRdb keeps only in-frame clones here, not all; method: immunoSEQ multiplex PCR. The profile shows some 300,000 clones, more than 65% of them singletons. These data originate in a study of cytotoxic CD8 clonotypes in ibrutinib-treated CLL. Across the study: Once patients had received a median 12 months of treatment, range 6 to 36, response samples were obtained. Findings and caveats of the study: Age-matched healthy donor levels were exceeded by baseline clonality, which tracked circulating CD8+ T-cell counts. Public clonotypes occurred uncommonly; on treatment, they contracted or remained stable. Clonality showed a rise at ibrutinib response that reversed toward baseline at progression.

The sample here was PBMCs, taken before ibrutinib treatment. The clonotype was recovered from a human donor with chronic lymphocytic leukemia. This chain joins TRBV28 and TRBJ2-6, with 8 bases lining up with TRBD1. The CDR3 sequence: CASSFGLWDRMGANVLTF. The DNA of the CDR3 is TGTGCCAGCAGTTTTGGCCTCTGGGACAGGATGGGGGCCAACGTCCTGACTTTC.